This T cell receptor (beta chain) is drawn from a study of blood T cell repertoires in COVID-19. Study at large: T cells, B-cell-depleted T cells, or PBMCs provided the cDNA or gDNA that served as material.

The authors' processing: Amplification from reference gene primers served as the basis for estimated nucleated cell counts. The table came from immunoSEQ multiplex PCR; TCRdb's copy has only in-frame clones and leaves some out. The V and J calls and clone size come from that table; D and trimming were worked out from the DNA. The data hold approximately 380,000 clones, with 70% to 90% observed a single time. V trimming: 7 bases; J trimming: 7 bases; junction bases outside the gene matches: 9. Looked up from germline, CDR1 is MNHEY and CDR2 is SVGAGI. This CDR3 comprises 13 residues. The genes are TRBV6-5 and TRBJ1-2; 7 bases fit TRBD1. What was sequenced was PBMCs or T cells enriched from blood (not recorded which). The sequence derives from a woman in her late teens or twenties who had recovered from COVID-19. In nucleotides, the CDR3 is TGTGCCAGCATGGAGGGGTCAGGGGGTGGCTACACCTTC. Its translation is CASMEGSGGGYTF.